Listed here are 14 T cell receptor beta chains from one sample, sequenced in a study of regulatory T cells in long-lasting Graves disease. Relying on iRepertoire HTBI primers and Arm-PCR of CDR3 regions, the team built TCR beta libraries. TCRdb itself ran the multiplex PCR reads through MiXCR, one entry per CDR3 protein. The data contain approximately 400,000 distinct CDR3 sequences, under 15% of them singletons. As to time point: newly diagnosed GD, antithyroid drugs for less than 3 months. Generation of the TCR library employed RNA extracted from PBMCs. This sample also appeared in a second study, on T cells in Graves' hyperthyroidism and ophthalmopathy.

This specimen consisted of peripheral blood mononuclear cells (PBMCs), obtained at new diagnosis, from a patient treated with antithyroid drugs. The receptors originated from a woman in her thirties with Graves disease.

This clonotype has a count of ten or more. The CDR3 bases are TGTGCCAGCAAGACAGGGGGCGAGCAGTACTTC. Protein product: CASKTGGEQYF. This sequence joins TRBV6-1 and TRBJ2-7, with 9 bases lining up with TRBD1. Germline CDR1 MNHNS, CDR2 SASEGT. The junction had 1 base not matched to a gene; V was cut back by 7 bases and J by 6 bases. CDR3 size: 11 residues.

This chain connects TRBV5-1 to TRBJ1-2; TRBD1 aligns across 8 bases. Germline values: CDR1 SGHRS, CDR2 YFSETQ. The CDR3 spans 15 residues. The J segment lost 8 bases and the V segment lost 0 bases, leaving 9 bases of the junction unmatched. CDR3 loop: CASSLDLGRGLGYTF. The CDR3 nucleotides read TGCGCCAGCAGCTTGGATTTAGGCAGGGGGCTCGGCTACACCTTC.

This clonotype was counted at least ten times. The J gene is TRBJ2-1, the V gene TRBV7-3; D unclear. This CDR3 is 13 amino acids long. Germline loops: CDR1 SGHTA, CDR2 FQGTGA. V shed 0 bases and J shed 4 bases, with 4 bases lying between them. CDR3 DNA sequence: TGTGCCAGCAGCTTAACTGCTTACAATGAGCAGTTCTTC. Residues: CASSLTAYNEQFF.

This clonotype was found many times. The rearrangement joins TRBV12-3 or TRBV12-4 to TRBJ1-1, with unresolved D. V was pared by 6 bases and J by 4 bases, with 6 bases between. This CDR3 is 11 amino acids long. Written as DNA, the CDR3 is TGTGCCAGCAGCTTTGGCACTGAAGCTTTCTTT. Amino acids: CASSFGTEAFF.

This clonotype was seen many times. V is TRBV7-3 and J is TRBJ2-1; 7 nucleotides line up with TRBD2. Germline CDR1 reads SGHTA; CDR2 reads FQGTGA. V was clipped by 5 bases and J by 5 bases; unmatched bases: 9. This CDR3 comprises 15 residues. This chain's CDR3 is CASSVSSGTHNEQFF. In DNA form, the CDR3 reads TGTGCCAGCAGCGTCTCTAGCGGCACTCACAATGAGCAGTTCTTC.

This clonotype was detected ten times or more. The chain's CDR3 is CACQGLGRREDQYF. In DNA, the CDR3 is TGTGCCTGTCAAGGACTGGGTCGGCGGGAGGACCAGTACTTC. The rearrangement uses TRBV30 and TRBJ2-5; 8 bases match TRBD2. The germline CDR1 and CDR2 sequences are GTSNPN and SVGIG (reference sequence). This CDR3 is 14 amino acids long. V lost 6 bases, J lost 10 bases, and 16 bases stayed unmatched.

This chain links TRBV19 with TRBJ2-1; 10 nucleotides line up with TRBD2. This CDR3 is 15 amino acids long. Germline CDR1 is LNHDA and CDR2 is SQIVND (reference sequence). V trimming: 5 bases; J trimming: 7 bases; junction bases outside the gene matches: 8. CDR3 region: CASSGLAGVSNEQFF. The CDR3 bases are TGTGCCAGTAGTGGTCTAGCGGGAGTTTCGAATGAGCAGTTCTTC.

This chain joins TRBV20-1 and TRBJ2-1; 11 bases fit TRBD2. The V gene's germline CDR1 is DFQATT and CDR2 SNEGSKA (reference sequence). Losses at the gene ends were 5 bases for V and 5 bases for J; bases not matched to a gene: 11. The CDR3 has 16 residues. CDR3 nucleotide sequence: TGCAGTGCTCGATTAACTAGCGGGAGAACCCACAATGAGCAGTTCTTC. Residues: CSARLTSGRTHNEQFF.

A few counts support this clonotype. The chain links TRBV20-1 to TRBJ2-1; 14 bases align to TRBD2. Germline CDR1 reads DFQATT; CDR2 reads SNEGSKA (reference sequence). The CDR3 is made up of 16 amino acids. After removal of 0 bases from V and 4 bases from J, the junction contained 2 bases not matched to a gene. The CDR3 DNA sequence: TGCAGTGCTAGAGAGAGACTAGCGGGAGGGTACAATGAGCAGTTCTTC. This encodes CSARERLAGGYNEQFF.

This clonotype was found many times. This chain links TRBV6-1 with TRBJ2-5; 12 bases align to TRBD2. The germline gives CDR1 MNHNS, CDR2 SASEGT. With 3 bases clipped from V and 5 bases from J, the junction kept 7 bases outside the gene matches. The CDR3 has 16 residues. CDR3 region: CASSDELAGGQETQYF. CDR3 coding DNA: TGTGCCAGCAGTGATGAACTAGCGGGAGGTCAGGAGACCCAGTACTTC.

This clonotype has just a few counts. The chain recombines TRBV7-9 with TRBJ2-4; tentative D call: TRBD1 (5 bases). The CDR3 sequence is 14 residues long. V lost 4 bases to trimming and J lost 0 bases, with 7 bases between them. Germline V gene lookup returns CDR1 SEHNR and CDR2 FQNEAQ (reference sequence). CDR3 bases: TGTGCCAGCAGCTCGACAGAAGCCAAAAACATTCAGTACTTC. This codes for CASSSTEAKNIQYF. Full variable domain (outside the CDR3, taken from reference TRBV7-9 and TRBJ2-4): DTGVSQNPRHKITKRGQNVTFRCDPISEHNRLYWYRQTLGQGPEFLTYFQNEAQLEKSRLLSDRFSAERPKGSFSTLEIQRTEQGDSAMYLCASSSTEAKNIQYFGAGTRLSVL.

This clonotype was seen repeatedly, ten times or more. The gene calls are TRBV20-1 and TRBJ2-7; 7 positions match TRBD1. CDR3 size: 14 residues. Unmatched junction bases numbered 8, after V lost 4 bases and J lost 2 bases. Germline CDR1 reads DFQATT; CDR2 reads SNEGSKA (reference sequence). CDR3 bases: TGCAGTGCTACCCCGACAGGGTCAGCCTACGAGCAGTACTTC. It codes for CSATPTGSAYEQYF.

Many counts were recorded for this clonotype. The chain has TRBV5-1 and TRBJ2-7, with 14 nucleotides matching TRBD2. CDR1 and CDR2 (germline): SGHRS, YFSETQ. V trimming: 4 bases; J trimming: 2 bases; junction bases outside the gene matches: 2. This CDR3 is 15 amino acids long. CDR3 amino acids: CASSPTSGRAYEQYF. The CDR3, as DNA: TGCGCCAGCAGCCCGACTAGCGGGAGGGCCTACGAGCAGTACTTC. Complete variable domain (other parts from reference TRBV5-1 and TRBJ2-7): KAGVTQTPRYLIKTRGQQVTLSCSPISGHRSVSWYQQTPGQGLQFLFEYFSETQRNKGNFPGRFSGRQFSNSRSEMNVSTLELGDSALYLCASSPTSGRAYEQYFGPGTRLTVT.

This clonotype was seen many times. J is TRBJ2-7 and V is TRBV11-2; the D call may be TRBD1 or TRBD2 (6 bases each). CDR1 SGHAT and CDR2 FQNNGV come from the germline V gene. Trimming shortened V by 6 bases and J by 4 bases, and 19 bases separated the two germline ends. This CDR3 is 15 amino acids long. This CDR3 is CASRATTGGRYEQYF. The CDR3 DNA reads TGTGCCAGCAGAGCGACAACCGGGGGCAGGTACGAGCAGTACTTC.